The clone carrying this T cell receptor beta chain was counted between two and nine times. Its antigen is as yet unknown. MiXCR was run by TCRdb on the 5' RACE reads, yielding one entry per CDR3 protein. Here the sample spans about 240,000 distinct CDR3 sequences, under 12% being singletons. The germline V gene encodes CDR1 KGHDR and CDR2 SFDVKD. Germline trimming cut 4 bases from V and 1 base from J; bases unmatched to any gene: 7. The CDR3 has 16 amino acids. This sample is part of a study of identical twins. General observations from the study: Cross-sectional statistics, not tracking of the same donors, supported the conclusions.

The specimen was memory T cells sorted from blood. The chain has TRBV24-1 and TRBJ1-2; 8 bases align to TRBD1. This receptor was taken from a man aged 45-65 years in good health. The chain's CDR3 is CATSEPTGGGNYGYTF. Here the CDR3 DNA reads TGTGCCACCAGTGAGCCAACAGGGGGAGGTAACTATGGCTACACCTTC.